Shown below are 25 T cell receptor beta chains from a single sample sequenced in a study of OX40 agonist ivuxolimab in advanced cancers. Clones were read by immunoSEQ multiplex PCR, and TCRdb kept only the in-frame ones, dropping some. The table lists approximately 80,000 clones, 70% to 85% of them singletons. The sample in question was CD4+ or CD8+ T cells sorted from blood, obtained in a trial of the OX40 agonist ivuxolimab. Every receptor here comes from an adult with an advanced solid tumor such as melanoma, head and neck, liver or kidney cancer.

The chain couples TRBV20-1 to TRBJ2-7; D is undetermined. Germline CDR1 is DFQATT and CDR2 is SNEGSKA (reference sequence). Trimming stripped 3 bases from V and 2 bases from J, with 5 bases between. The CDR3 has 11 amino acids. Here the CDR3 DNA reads TGCAGTGCTAGTCAGGCCTACGAGCAGTACTTC. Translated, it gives CSASQAYEQYF.

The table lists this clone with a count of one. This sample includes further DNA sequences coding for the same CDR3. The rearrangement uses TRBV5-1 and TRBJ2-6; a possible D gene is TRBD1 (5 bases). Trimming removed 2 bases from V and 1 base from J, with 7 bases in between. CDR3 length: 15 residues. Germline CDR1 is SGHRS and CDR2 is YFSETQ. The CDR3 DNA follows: TGCGCCAGCAGCTTAGGGGTGTCTGGGGCCAACGTCCTGACTTTC. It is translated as CASSLGVSGANVLTF.

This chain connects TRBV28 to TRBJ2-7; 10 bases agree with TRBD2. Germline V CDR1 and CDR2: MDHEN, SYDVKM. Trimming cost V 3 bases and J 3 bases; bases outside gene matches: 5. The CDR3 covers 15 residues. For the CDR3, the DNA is TGTGCCAGCAGTTTTTCTAGCGGGAGTGGCTACGAGCAGTACTTC. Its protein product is CASSFSSGSGYEQYF.

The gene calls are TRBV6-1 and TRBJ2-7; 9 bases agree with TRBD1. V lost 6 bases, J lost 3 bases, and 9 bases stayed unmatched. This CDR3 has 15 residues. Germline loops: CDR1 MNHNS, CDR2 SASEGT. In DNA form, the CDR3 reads TGTGCCAGCAGCCATCCGGGACAGGGAAGCTACGAGCAGTACTTC. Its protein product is CASSHPGQGSYEQYF.

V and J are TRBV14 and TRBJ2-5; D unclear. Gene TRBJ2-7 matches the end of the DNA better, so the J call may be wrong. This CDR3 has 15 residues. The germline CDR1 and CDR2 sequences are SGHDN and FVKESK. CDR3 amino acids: CASSQGAGPLYEQYF. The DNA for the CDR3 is TGTGCCAGCAGCCAAGGGGCCGGGCCCCTCTACGAGCAGTACTTC.

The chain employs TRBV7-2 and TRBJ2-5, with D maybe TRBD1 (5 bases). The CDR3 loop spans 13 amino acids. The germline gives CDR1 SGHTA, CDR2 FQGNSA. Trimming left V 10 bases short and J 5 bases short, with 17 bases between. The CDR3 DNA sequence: TGTGCCACCGGTAGGGCAGGGATGGAGACCCAGTACTTC. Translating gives CATGRAGMETQYF.

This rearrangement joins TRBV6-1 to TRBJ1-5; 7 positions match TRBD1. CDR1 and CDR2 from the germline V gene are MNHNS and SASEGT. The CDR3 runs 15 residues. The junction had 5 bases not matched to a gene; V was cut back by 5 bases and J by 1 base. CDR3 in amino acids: CASSPGTASNQPQHF. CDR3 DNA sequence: TGTGCCAGCAGTCCCGGGACAGCAAGCAATCAGCCCCAGCATTTT.

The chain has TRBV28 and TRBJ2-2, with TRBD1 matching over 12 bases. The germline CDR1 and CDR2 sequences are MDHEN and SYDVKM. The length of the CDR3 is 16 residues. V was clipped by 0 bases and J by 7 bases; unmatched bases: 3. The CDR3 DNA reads TGTGCCAGCAGTTTATGGGGACAGGGGGCGGTCGGGGAGCTGTTTTTT. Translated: CASSLWGQGAVGELFF.

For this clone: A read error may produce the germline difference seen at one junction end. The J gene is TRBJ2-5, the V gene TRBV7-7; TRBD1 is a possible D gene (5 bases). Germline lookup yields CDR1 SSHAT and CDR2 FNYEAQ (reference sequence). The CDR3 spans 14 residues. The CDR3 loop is CASSTRQRGGTQYF. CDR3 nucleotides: TGTGCTAGCAGCACCCGACAGCGAGGCGGGACCCAGTACTTC. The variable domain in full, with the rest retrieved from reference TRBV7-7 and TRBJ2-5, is GAGVSQSPRYKVTKRGQDVTLRCDPISSHATLYWYQQALGQGPEFLTYFNYEAQPDKSGLPSDRFSAERPEGSISTLTIQRTEQRDSAMYRCASSTRQRGGTQYFGPGTRLLVL.

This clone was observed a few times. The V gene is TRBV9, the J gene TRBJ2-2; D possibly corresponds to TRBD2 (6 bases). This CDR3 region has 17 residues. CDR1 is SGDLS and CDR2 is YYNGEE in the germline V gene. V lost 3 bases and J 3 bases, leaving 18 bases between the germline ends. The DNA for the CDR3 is TGTGCCAGCAGCGCGGCCGGGACTGACGCTTACACCGGGGAGCTGTTTTTT. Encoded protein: CASSAAGTDAYTGELFF.

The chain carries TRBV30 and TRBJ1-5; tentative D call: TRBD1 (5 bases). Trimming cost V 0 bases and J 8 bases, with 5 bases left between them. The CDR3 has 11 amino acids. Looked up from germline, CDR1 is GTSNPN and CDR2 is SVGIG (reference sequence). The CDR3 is CAWSVGEPQHF. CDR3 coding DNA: TGTGCCTGGAGTGTAGGGGAGCCCCAGCATTTT.

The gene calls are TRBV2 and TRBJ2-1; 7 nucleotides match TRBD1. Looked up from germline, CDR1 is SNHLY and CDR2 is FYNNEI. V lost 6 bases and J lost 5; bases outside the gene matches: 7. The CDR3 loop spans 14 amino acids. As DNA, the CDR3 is TGTGCCAGCAGACCCGGGACAGCCAACAATGAGCAGTTCTTC. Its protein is CASRPGTANNEQFF.

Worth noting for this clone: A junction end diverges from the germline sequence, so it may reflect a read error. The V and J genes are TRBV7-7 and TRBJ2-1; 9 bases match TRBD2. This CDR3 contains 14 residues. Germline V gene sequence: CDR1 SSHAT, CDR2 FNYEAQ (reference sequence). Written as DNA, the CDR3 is TGTGCTAGCAGCTTAGTAGCGGGAGACAATAAAGAGTTCTTC. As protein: CASSLVAGDNKEFF.

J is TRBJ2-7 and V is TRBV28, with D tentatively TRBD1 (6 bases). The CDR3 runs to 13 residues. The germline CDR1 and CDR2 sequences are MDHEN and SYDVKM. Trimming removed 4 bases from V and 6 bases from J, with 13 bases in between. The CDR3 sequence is CASSYGQISEQYF. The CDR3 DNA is TGTGCCAGCAGTTACGGACAGATCTCCGAGCAGTACTTC. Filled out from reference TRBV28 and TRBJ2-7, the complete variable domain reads DVKVTQSSRYLVKRTGEKVFLECVQDMDHENMFWYRQDPGLGLRLIYFSYDVKMKEKGDIPEGYSVSREKKERFSLILESASTNQTSMYLCASSYGQISEQYFGPGTRLTVT.

The CDR3, as DNA: TGTGCCAGCAGTTTATTACTAGCGGGAGGGTACACCGGGGAGCTGTTTTTT. Translating gives CASSLLLAGGYTGELFF. The rearrangement uses TRBV27 and TRBJ2-2, with TRBD2 matching 13 bases. Germline V gene data show CDR1 as MNHEY and CDR2 as SMNVEV (reference sequence). The CDR3 contains 17 residues. V was clipped by 1 base and J by 3 bases; unmatched bases: 2.

CDR3 DNA: TGTGCCAGTAAGCATGAGCAGTACTTC. Its protein is CASKHEQYF. This chain uses TRBV7-3 with TRBJ2-7; D is uncertain. The CDR3 has 9 residues. Trimming stripped 9 bases from V and 7 bases from J, with 7 bases between. CDR1 is SGHTA, CDR2 FQGTGA, per germline.

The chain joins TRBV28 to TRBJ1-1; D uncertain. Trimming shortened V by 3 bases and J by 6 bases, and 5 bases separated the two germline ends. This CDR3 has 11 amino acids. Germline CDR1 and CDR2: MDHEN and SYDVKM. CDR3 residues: CASSFWSEAFF. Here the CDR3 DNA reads TGTGCCAGCAGTTTTTGGTCTGAAGCTTTCTTT.

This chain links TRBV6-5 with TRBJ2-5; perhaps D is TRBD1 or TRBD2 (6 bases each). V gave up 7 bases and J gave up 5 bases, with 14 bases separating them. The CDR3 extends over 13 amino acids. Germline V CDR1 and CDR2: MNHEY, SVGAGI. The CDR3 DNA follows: TGTGCCAGCACCCGGGGGCTGGGCGAGACCCAGTACTTC. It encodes CASTRGLGETQYF.

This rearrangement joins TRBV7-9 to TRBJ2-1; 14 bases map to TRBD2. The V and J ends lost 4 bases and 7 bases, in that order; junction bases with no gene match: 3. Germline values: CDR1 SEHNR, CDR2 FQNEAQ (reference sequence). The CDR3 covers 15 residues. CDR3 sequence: CASSYGTSGRNEQFF. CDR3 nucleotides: TGTGCCAGCAGCTACGGGACTAGCGGGAGAAATGAGCAGTTCTTC.

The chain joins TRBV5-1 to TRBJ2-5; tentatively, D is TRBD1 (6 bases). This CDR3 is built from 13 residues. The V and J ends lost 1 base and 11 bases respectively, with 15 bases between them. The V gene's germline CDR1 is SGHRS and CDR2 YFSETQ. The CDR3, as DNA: TGCGCCAGCAGCTTGCGCAGGGGAGAACAGCAGTACTTC. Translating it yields CASSLRRGEQQYF.

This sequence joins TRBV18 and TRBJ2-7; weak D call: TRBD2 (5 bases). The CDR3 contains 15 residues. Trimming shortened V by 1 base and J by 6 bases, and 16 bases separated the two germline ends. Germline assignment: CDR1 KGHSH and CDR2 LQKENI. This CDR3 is CASSPREREFPEQYF. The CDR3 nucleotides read TGTGCCAGCTCACCACGGGAAAGGGAGTTCCCCGAGCAGTACTTC.

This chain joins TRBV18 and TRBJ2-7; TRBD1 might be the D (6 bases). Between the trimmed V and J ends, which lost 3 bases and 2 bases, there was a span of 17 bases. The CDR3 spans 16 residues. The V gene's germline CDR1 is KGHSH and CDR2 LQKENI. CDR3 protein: CASSPRWQGTAYEQYF. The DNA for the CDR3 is TGTGCCAGCTCACCGCGTTGGCAGGGGACCGCCTACGAGCAGTACTTC.

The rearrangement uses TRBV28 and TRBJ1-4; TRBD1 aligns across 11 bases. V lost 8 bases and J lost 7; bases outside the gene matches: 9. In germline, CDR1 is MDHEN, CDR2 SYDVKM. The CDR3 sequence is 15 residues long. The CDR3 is CASGPSGQGGEKLFF. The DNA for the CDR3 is TGTGCCAGCGGCCCATCGGGACAGGGGGGTGAAAAACTGTTTTTT.

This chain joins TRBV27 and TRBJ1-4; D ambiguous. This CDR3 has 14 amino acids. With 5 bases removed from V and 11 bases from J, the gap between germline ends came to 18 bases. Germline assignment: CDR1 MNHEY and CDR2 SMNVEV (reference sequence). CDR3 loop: CASSLGKPFDKLFF. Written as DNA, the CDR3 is TGTGCCAGCAGTCTTGGGAAGCCTTTTGATAAACTGTTTTTT.

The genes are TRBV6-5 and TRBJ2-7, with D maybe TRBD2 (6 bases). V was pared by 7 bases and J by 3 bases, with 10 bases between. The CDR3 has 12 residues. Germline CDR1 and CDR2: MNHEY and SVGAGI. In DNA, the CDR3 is TGTGCCAGCACCTCGGGGGACTACGAGCAGTACTTC. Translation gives CASTSGDYEQYF.